These 10 T cell receptor beta chains were all obtained from the same sample, sequenced in a study of shared clonotypes between healthy human individuals. Profiling relied on immunoSEQ multiplex PCR, and the TCRdb table lists in-frame clones only, not all of them. The sample has more than 90,000 clones, roughly two thirds seen once; the top ten hold about 48%. The specimen sequenced was memory CD8+ T cells sorted from blood. Subset described: CD45RO+ cells pooled with CCR7-negative TemRA cells. These receptors came from a young man in good health.

At least ten counts were recorded for this clone. This chain uses TRBV6-5 with TRBJ2-7; the match to TRBD1 covers 10 bases. The germline gives CDR1 MNHEY, CDR2 SVGAGI. V lost 4 bases and J lost 1; bases outside the gene matches: 7. The CDR3 is 16 residues long. The CDR3 nucleotides read TGTGCCAGCAGTTCGACAGGGGGCGCGGATTCCTACGAGCAGTACTTC. Residues: CASSSTGGADSYEQYF.

A few counts support this clone. This chain joins TRBV6-5 and TRBJ1-2; 10 bases agree with TRBD1. J lost 5 bases, V lost 5 bases, and 8 bases had no gene match. The CDR3 consists of 15 residues. In germline, CDR1 is MNHEY, CDR2 SVGAGI. CDR3 in DNA: TGTGCCAGCAGTAGTCCTGGGACAGGGGATTATGGCTACACCTTC. Protein: CASSSPGTGDYGYTF.

This chain links TRBV30 with TRBJ2-1; the D is unclear. Trimming took 1 base from V and 9 from J, leaving 19 bases between them. The CDR3 is 15 residues long. The V gene's germline CDR1 is GTSNPN and CDR2 SVGIG (reference sequence). CDR3 sequence (DNA): TGTGCCTGGAGTGAGTTGATAGGTTTTAGAGCTGAGCAGTTCTTC. Amino acid sequence: CAWSELIGFRAEQFF.

In nucleotides, the CDR3 is TGTGCCAGCAGGTCAGGACTAGCGGGAAACTACGAGCAGTACTTC. Protein sequence: CASRSGLAGNYEQYF. This chain connects TRBV11-2 to TRBJ2-7; TRBD2 aligns across 12 bases. J gave up 3 bases and V 6 bases, and 6 bases lay outside the gene matches. Per germline, CDR1 SGHAT and CDR2 FQNNGV. The CDR3 has 15 amino acids.

The chain employs TRBV19 and TRBJ2-2; TRBD2 matches at 8 bases. The germline V gene has CDR1 LNHDA and CDR2 SQIVND (reference sequence). Germline trimming cut 3 bases from V and 2 bases from J; bases unmatched to any gene: 5. The CDR3 spans 16 residues. The chain's CDR3 is CASSIEAGANTGELFF. The CDR3 DNA sequence: TGTGCCAGTAGTATTGAAGCGGGAGCTAACACCGGGGAGCTGTTTTTT.

This clone was seen a handful of times. The CDR3 region is CASSSLETQYF. The CDR3 region has the DNA TGCGCCAGCAGCTCACTAGAGACCCAGTACTTC. This chain uses TRBV5-1 with TRBJ2-5, with D hard to call. In germline, CDR1 is SGHRS, CDR2 YFSETQ. The V end lost 3 bases, the J end lost 4 bases, and 4 bases lay between the germline ends. The CDR3 runs to 11 residues. The variable domain in full, with the rest retrieved from reference TRBV5-1 and TRBJ2-5, is KAGVTQTPRYLIKTRGQQVTLSCSPISGHRSVSWYQQTPGQGLQFLFEYFSETQRNKGNFPGRFSGRQFSNSRSEMNVSTLELGDSALYLCASSSLETQYFGPGTRLLVL.

A few counts support this clone. This same CDR3 is encoded by further DNA sequences in the sample. The chain employs TRBV4-3 and TRBJ2-2; D ambiguous. The V end lost 0 bases, the J end lost 8 bases, and 10 bases lay between the germline ends. Germline CDR1 reads LGHNA; CDR2 reads YSLEER. The CDR3 is 14 residues long. The CDR3 loop reads CASSQDGRSGELFF. As DNA, the CDR3 is TGCGCCAGCAGCCAAGACGGGCGGTCAGGGGAGCTGTTTTTT.

The J gene is TRBJ2-7, the V gene TRBV19; unclear D gene. The CDR3 is 14 amino acids. Germline-derived CDR1 and CDR2 are LNHDA and SQIVND (reference sequence). V was clipped by 3 bases and J by 6 bases, with 15 bases between them. The CDR3 sequence is CASSILLEKGEQYF. The CDR3 nucleotides are TGTGCCAGTAGTATCCTCCTTGAGAAGGGCGAGCAGTACTTC.

This chain uses TRBV27 with TRBJ2-7; 9 bases align to TRBD1. Trimming cost V 3 bases and J 6 bases; bases outside gene matches: 6. This CDR3 spans 14 amino acids. The V gene's germline CDR1 is MNHEY and CDR2 SMNVEV (reference sequence). CDR3 region: CASSFRGQGGEQYF. The CDR3 nucleotides are TGTGCCAGCAGTTTTAGGGGACAGGGAGGCGAGCAGTACTTC.

The CDR3 DNA reads as TGTGCCAGCAGTTATTCGTCTCCAGCGTACCAAGAGACCCAGTACTTC. Translation: CASSYSSPAYQETQYF. The chain recombines TRBV6-6 with TRBJ2-5, with D unresolved. The CDR3 is 16 amino acids. CDR1 and CDR2 (germline): MNHNY, SVGAGI (reference sequence). The V and J ends lost 3 bases and 0 bases respectively, with 14 bases between them.